This T cell receptor (beta chain) was found in a study of T-cell reconstitution after alpha-beta-depleted transplantation in children. Study-level findings and limits: As was reported, about two months after transplant, alpha-beta T cells came from several hundred expanded graft clones. From newly produced T cells came most of the T-cell counts and diversity one year after transplant. TCRbeta diversity was high at day 60 in some patients (a result of surviving recipient T cells and thymic progenitors).

Preparing the TCRbeta library involved the use of unique molecular identifiers. TCRdb recomputed calls from the PCR reads with MiXCR, one row per CDR3 protein. The sample includes around 700,000 distinct CDR3 sequences, over 10% of them seen just once. The germline V gene has CDR1 SGHVS and CDR2 FQNEAQ. There are 13 residues in the CDR3. V was pared by 5 bases and J by 1 base, with 6 bases between. In regard to this clonotype: The antigen remains undetermined.

This TCR came from a girl aged 2 to 10 with congenital amegakaryocytic thrombocytopenia, due to receive a stem cell transplant. The V gene is TRBV7-8, the J gene TRBJ1-5; the D is unclear. The sequencing used PBMCs, collected before TCRalphabeta/CD19-depleted stem cell transplant. Here the CDR3 DNA reads TGTGCCAGCAGCGTTTCAAGCAATCAGCCCCAGCATTTT. Its translation: CASSVSSNQPQHF.